Listed below are T cell receptor beta chains from one sample, sequenced in a study of OX40 agonist ivuxolimab in advanced cancers. Produced via immunoSEQ multiplex PCR; TCRdb's table is partial and in-frame only. The sample yields tens of thousands of clones, roughly 87% seen once. The sample here was CD4+ or CD8+ T cells sorted from blood, taken in a trial of the OX40 agonist ivuxolimab. These receptors were obtained from an adult with an advanced solid tumor such as melanoma, head and neck, liver or kidney cancer. Each CDR3 is given with its conserved first and last residue. The order of the fields is clone size, D gene, V gene, CDR3 length, J gene, CDR3 DNA, CDR3 protein. D genes are given only for firm matches. Rows may omit the clone size; those that give it use once, few, many or a size class.

size: .; D: TRBD1; V: TRBV9; length: 16; J: TRBJ1-6; DNA: TGTGCCAGCAGCTCACGAAAGGGACAGGGTATGAGAGCCCTCCACTTT; CDR3: CASSSRKGQGMRALHF
size: .; D: .; V: TRBV28; length: 14; J: TRBJ2-5; DNA: TGTGCCAGCAGTTTACCCTACGCCCAAGAGACCCAGTACTTC; CDR3: CASSLPYAQETQYF
size: .; D: .; V: TRBV10-3; length: 14; J: TRBJ2-1; DNA: TGTGCCATCAGTGAGCGGTCCGGCGGGAATGAGCAGTTCTTC; CDR3: CAISERSGGNEQFF
size: .; D: .; V: TRBV7-9; length: 14; J: TRBJ1-1; DNA: TGTGCCAGCAGCCTAGACAGCCAGAACACTGAAGCTTTCTTT; CDR3: CASSLDSQNTEAFF
size: .; D: .; V: TRBV6-6; length: 14; J: TRBJ1-4; DNA: TGTGCCAGCAGGGGCGGGGGGACTAATGAAAAACTGTTTTTT; CDR3: CASRGGGTNEKLFF
size: .; D: .; V: TRBV27; length: 13; J: TRBJ2-1; DNA: TGTGCCAGCAGTTTCTACAGGGTCAATGAGCAGTTCTTC; CDR3: CASSFYRVNEQFF
size: .; D: .; V: TRBV7-9; length: 16; J: TRBJ2-7; DNA: TGTGCCAGCAGCCCCCCCCTGACAGGGACTGCCTACGAGCAGTACTTC; CDR3: CASSPPLTGTAYEQYF
size: .; D: .; V: TRBV15; length: 14; J: TRBJ1-1; DNA: TGTGCCACCAGCAGAGATCTCAGGGGCACTGAAGCTTTCTTT; CDR3: CATSRDLRGTEAFF
size: .; D: .; V: TRBV18; length: 15; J: TRBJ2-2; DNA: TGTGCCAGCTCACCAGAGGCAACGAACACCGGGGAGCTGTTTTTT; CDR3: CASSPEATNTGELFF
size: .; D: TRBD2; V: TRBV23-1; length: 19; J: TRBJ2-3; DNA: TGCGCCAGCAGCCGTCGGAGACAGGGGAGGACTAGCGGGGCAGATACGCAGTATTTT; CDR3: CASSRRRQGRTSGADTQYF
size: .; D: TRBD2; V: TRBV2; length: 14; J: TRBJ2-2; DNA: TGTGCCAGCAGGGGACTAGGAGATACCGGGGAGCTGTTTTTT; CDR3: CASRGLGDTGELFF
size: once; D: TRBD1; V: TRBV5-5; length: 15; J: TRBJ1-2; DNA: TGTGCCAGCAGCTTGGGGGACAGAGACCTCTATGGCTACACCTTC; CDR3: CASSLGDRDLYGYTF